A selection of T cell receptor beta chains follows, all from one sample in a study of regulatory T cells. Sequencing used immunoSEQ multiplex PCR; TCRdb keeps in-frame clones, though not all of them. The sample lists 850 to 1,400 clones, approximately 87% occurring once. The sample was CD4+ Tregs sorted from blood. The receptors stem from a person in their thirties with CD3G deficiency. CDR3s include the opening cysteine and the closing phenylalanine or tryptophan. The order of the fields is clone size, CDR3 length, D gene, J gene, V gene, CDR3 protein, CDR3 DNA. A D gene is named only where the DNA matches it firmly. Expanded clones are given a class, and other clones once, few, many or no size at all.

- | 11 | - | TRBJ1-1 | TRBV11-2 | CASSLSREAFF | TGTGCCAGCAGCTTATCCAGAGAAGCTTTCTTT
- | 14 | - | TRBJ1-1 | TRBV28 | CASRKTTGPTEAFF | TGTGCCAGCAGAAAAACCACAGGACCCACTGAAGCTTTCTTT
- | 15 | - | TRBJ2-7 | TRBV28 | CASSRGKGWPYEQYF | TGTGCCAGCAGTCGGGGGAAGGGTTGGCCTTACGAGCAGTACTTC
- | 12 | - | TRBJ1-4 | TRBV6-1 | CASSEQGEKLFF | TGTGCCAGCAGTGAACAGGGGGAAAAACTGTTTTTT
- | 16 | TRBD1 | TRBJ1-1 | TRBV6-6 | CASSYSRPTGGTEAFF | TGTGCCAGCAGTTACTCAAGGCCTACAGGGGGCACTGAAGCTTTCTTT
- | 20 | TRBD1 | TRBJ2-6 | TRBV30 | CAWGSLARTGGSYGANVLTF | TGTGCCTGGGGAAGCCTTGCACGGACAGGGGGAAGCTATGGGGCCAACGTCCTGACTTTC
- | 14 | - | TRBJ2-3 | TRBV5-1 | CASSDATPADTQYF | TGCGCCAGCAGCGATGCTACGCCAGCGGATACGCAGTATTTT
- | 14 | - | TRBJ2-7 | TRBV28 | CASSPGSRFYEQYF | TGTGCCAGCAGCCCAGGTTCGAGATTCTACGAGCAGTACTTC
- | 14 | TRBD1 | TRBJ2-7 | TRBV28 | CASSLYQGAREQYF | TGTGCCAGCAGTTTATACCAGGGGGCGCGGGAGCAGTACTTC
- | 13 | - | TRBJ1-1 | TRBV28 | CASTAGFNTEAFF | TGTGCCAGCACCGCAGGCTTTAACACTGAAGCTTTCTTT
- | 13 | - | TRBJ2-2 | TRBV11-2 | CASSSRVGGELFF | TGTGCCAGCAGCTCAAGGGTAGGCGGGGAGCTGTTTTTT
- | 14 | - | TRBJ1-1 | TRBV30 | CAWSAGTAGTEAFF | TGTGCCTGGAGCGCCGGGACGGCCGGCACTGAAGCTTTCTTT
- | 15 | - | TRBJ1-2 | TRBV6-6 | CASSPATSPANGYTF | TGTGCCAGCAGTCCTGCAACAAGCCCCGCGAATGGCTACACCTTC
- | 14 | - | TRBJ1-2 | TRBV6-1 | CASSELDFVGGYTF | TGTGCCAGCAGTGAATTAGACTTCGTGGGAGGCTACACCTTC
once | 12 | TRBD1 | TRBJ1-1 | TRBV10-3 | CAISESGQSAFF | TGTGCCATCAGTGAGTCGGGACAGTCGGCTTTCTTT